This TCR beta chain derives from a study of T cells in Graves' hyperthyroidism and ophthalmopathy. In making diagnoses, clinical symptoms, serum thyroxine and TRAb, thyroid ultrasound and orbital computed tomography were all used. V was clipped by 4 bases and J by 2 bases, with 9 bases between them. The CDR3 is 14 amino acids. CDR1 and CDR2 (germline): MNHEY, SVGEGT. RNA transcripts were the template for amplifying TCR beta CDR3 regions. The HTBI primer set was used in a first-round RT-PCR of the TCR CDR3. TCRdb called the multiplex PCR reads again in MiXCR, with one record for every CDR3 protein. This sample has tens of thousands of distinct CDR3 sequences, with roughly 49% found just once.

What was sequenced was blood. This chain connects TRBV6-2 or TRBV6-3 to TRBJ1-5; TRBD1 is a possible D gene (5 bases). This clonotype was obtained from a woman in her forties or fifties with Graves' hyperthyroidism that later progressed to Graves' ophthalmopathy. Here the CDR3 DNA reads TGTGCCAGCAGTTGGGGCATGGGCAATCAGCCCCAGCATTTT. Translating gives CASSWGMGNQPQHF.